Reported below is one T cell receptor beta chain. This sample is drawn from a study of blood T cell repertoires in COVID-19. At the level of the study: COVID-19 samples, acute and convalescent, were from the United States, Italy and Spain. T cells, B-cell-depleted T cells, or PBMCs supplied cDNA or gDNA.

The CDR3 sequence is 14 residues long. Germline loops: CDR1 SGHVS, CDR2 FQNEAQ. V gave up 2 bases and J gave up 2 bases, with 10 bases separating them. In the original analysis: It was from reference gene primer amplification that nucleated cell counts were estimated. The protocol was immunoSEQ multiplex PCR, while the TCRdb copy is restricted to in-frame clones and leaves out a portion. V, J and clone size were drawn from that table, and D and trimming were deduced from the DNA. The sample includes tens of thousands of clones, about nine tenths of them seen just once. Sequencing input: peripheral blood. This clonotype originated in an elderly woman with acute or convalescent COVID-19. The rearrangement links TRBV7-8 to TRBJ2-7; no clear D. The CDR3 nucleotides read TGTGCCAGCAGCTTATCCAGGTCCGCCTACGAGCAGTACTTC. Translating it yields CASSLSRSAYEQYF.